This T cell receptor beta chain is from a study of blood T cell repertoires in COVID-19. In the study overall: Samples of COVID-19 (acute and convalescent) were obtained from the United States, Italy and Spain. T cells, B-cell-depleted T cells, or PBMCs provided the cDNA or gDNA that served as material.

In the study's own analysis: Nucleated cell number was recorded as an estimate derived from reference gene primer amplification. Sequencing was performed with immunoSEQ multiplex PCR; in TCRdb, only in-frame clones are kept and a portion is missing. Clonal size and the V and J genes are those of that table, whereas D and trimming came from the DNA. The sample lists 140,000 or so clones, around 83% occurring once. CDR1 and CDR2 (germline): SQVTM, ANQGSEA. This CDR3 contains 14 residues. V dropped 8 bases and J dropped 0 bases, with 16 bases sitting between them. This clone was recorded once. Source material: peripheral blood. This TCR derives from a human donor with acute or convalescent COVID-19. The donor label of this sample is uncertain. The rearrangement joins TRBV29-1 to TRBJ1-2; tentative D call: TRBD1 (5 bases). The CDR3 is CSFYSDSANYGYTF. CDR3 DNA: TGCAGCTTCTATTCTGACAGCGCTAACTATGGCTACACCTTC.